This T cell receptor (beta chain) was captured in a study of radiotherapy plus CTLA-4 blockade in lung cancer. Whole-study context: Among enrolled patients, 15% to 20% responded and approximately 33% achieved disease control. Study-level findings and limits: The authors reported that early blood T cell clone dynamics, with interferon-beta, best predicted response. Clones derived from tumor TCRs expanded in blood after radiotherapy plus ipilimumab.

TCRdb keeps only in-frame clones here, not all; method: immunoSEQ multiplex PCR. The table includes about 88,000 clones, 72% detected once. As regards this clone: Its antigen remains unidentified.

The CDR3 runs 18 residues. Patients with chemo-refractory metastatic non-small-cell lung cancer received focal radiation plus CTLA-4 blockade with ipilimumab. The specimen was peripheral blood, collected from a patient treated with radiotherapy plus ipilimumab. The V and J genes are TRBV21-1 and TRBJ2-7; TRBD2, as called in the table, went unchecked against the DNA. TRBV21-1 is a listed pseudogene. The TCR was taken from a human donor with non-small cell lung cancer that progressed on radiotherapy plus ipilimumab. CDR3 protein: CASSNIPPTSGRENEQYF. The CDR3 nucleotides are TGTGCCAGCAGCAATATCCCCCCGACTAGCGGGAGGGAGAACGAGCAGTACTTC.